This TCR beta chain was sequenced during a study of blood T cells in healthy people across ages (dated by TCRdb to 2013 to 2016). About the investigation overall: In model experiments, template switching captured roughly one uniquely barcoded TCR beta cDNA molecule for every two T cells. The study analyzed two additional independent replicas of 1 million unique cDNA reads from the same blood draw for two donors, one aged 18 to 30 and one aged 80 or older. Four age groups were formed from the donors: young (average roughly 15 years), middle-aged (just under 40), aged (62) and long-lived (about 75). Donors of different ages were randomly distributed across sequencing lanes to avoid experimental bias. To track age-related changes in TCR beta repertoire diversity, the study relied on deep sequencing normalized with unique cDNA molecular identifiers.

Preparation of the library involved 5' RACE. Instrument on record: Illumina HiSeq 2500. The second PCR ran for roughly 6 to 11 cycles and used a J-beta primer mix along with a sample-barcoded 5' primer. A unique molecular identifier was introduced onto each TCR beta cDNA molecule by a template-switch 5' adaptor carrying 12 random nucleotides. Each sample yielded at least 3 million CDR3-containing paired-end reads. First-strand cDNA was synthesized from all RNA with the Mint cDNA synthesis kit, primed by a TRBC-specific oligonucleotide. Following uracil-DNA glycosylase treatment, all cDNA underwent a first 18-cycle PCR with the universal primers M1SS and BC2_uni_R. For the original study's pipeline: Each sample was normalized by randomly selecting 1 million high-quality reads, each carrying a distinct molecular identifier. Instead of being binned into consensus sequences, reads with shared molecular identifiers were discarded. MiTCR, set to a Q25 quality threshold and the strictest error-elimination algorithm, was used for CDR3 identification, clonotype clustering and error correction. A nonparametric unseen species model using Euler transformation provided a lower-bound estimate of total TCR beta diversity. TCRdb reran the public reads through fastp at Q25 and MiXCR, keeping productive beta chains. CDR3 protein duplicates are merged, each entry listing the most common genes and DNA. The V and J calls and clone size come from TCRdb's table, not from the authors' own analysis. Recorded for this sample are 700,000 or so distinct CDR3 sequences; around two fifths of them occurred a single time. The ten largest make up about 30% of the sample.

The donors were some 39 Caucasian individuals from Russia, aged roughly 6 to 100 years, who were systemically healthy. Roughly 9 milliliters of peripheral blood were drawn from each donor into EDTA-treated Vacutainer tubes. Ficoll-Paque density-gradient centrifugation was used to isolate PBMCs, with at least 6.5 million per sample. Total RNA, at least 6 micrograms per sample, was extracted from PBMCs with Trizol reagent. For every donor, an aliquot of PBMCs went through flow cytometry to measure the percentages of naive CD45RAhigh/CD27high T cells. From cysteine to phenylalanine, the CDR3 is 14 amino acids long. Left in the record is the CDR3 DNA by itself, 42 bases read in frame from the first base. V is shortened by 1 base, J by 2 bases, and the region joining them spans 12 bases. The germline V gene (reference sequence) yields DFQATT for CDR1 and SNEGSKA for CDR2. Paper-wide results and their limitations: Total diversity estimates from one million sequenced T cells were considered lower bounds and underestimates. Conclusive comparison of naive and antigen-experienced compartments was prevented by the profiling of bulk unsorted PBMCs. Compared with the aged group, the long-lived group had more naive CD4+ T cells, fewer expanded clones and increased TCR diversity, a pattern suggesting age selection. A strong correlation was found between observed TCR beta diversity and the percentage of naive T cells measured by flow cytometry. Because donor CMV infection status was unknown, age-related changes in expanded clonotypes were potentially confounded. Observed TCR beta diversity per million T cells fell roughly linearly with age, and a significant reduction was already apparent by age roughly 40.

About this clonotype itself: What antigen it recognizes has not been identified. Base qualities are not recorded, but no much larger clone differs from it by a single base.

This receptor was identified in a man older than 75 in good health. The rearranged chain carries TRBV20-1 and TRBJ2-7; the D gene is perhaps TRBD1, on 5 matching bases. Sequencing used blood. The CDR3 protein: CSARGGQEPYEQYF. The DNA is as follows: TGCAGTGCTAGAGGGGGCCAGGAACCCTACGAGCAGTACTTC.